A selection of T cell receptor beta chains follows, all from one sample in a study of breast tumors, draining lymph nodes, adjacent tissues. TCRdb used MiXCR to reprocess the multiplex PCR reads, holding one entry per CDR3 protein. There are about 35,000 distinct CDR3 sequences in the sample; over 30% occur only once, and under 13% lies in the top ten. Sequencing used breast tumor tissue. These receptors were obtained from a female donor with breast cancer. Some clones in this sample may be carry-over from other donors' samples. Both conserved end residues are part of each CDR3. Fields, in order: V gene, J gene, D gene, clone size, CDR3 protein, CDR3 DNA. A D gene is named only where the DNA matches it firmly. Size values are once, few and many counts, or a class for expanded clones, and some rows have none.

TRBV7-8,TRBJ2-3,TRBD2,once,CASSPRGLGTDTQYF,TGTGCCAGCAGCCCGCGGGGACTAGGCACAGATACGCAGTATTTT
TRBV27,TRBJ1-2,TRBD1,.,CASSRQGSNYGYTF,TGTGCCAGCAGTAGACAGGGGAGTAACTATGGCTACACCTTC
TRBV4-2,TRBJ1-4,.,few,CASSHSTSRVPNEKLFF,TGTGCCAGCAGCCATAGTACGTCTAGGGTACCTAATGAAAAACTGTTTTTT
TRBV7-6,TRBJ2-1,TRBD2,many,CASSSELGGRASGQFF,TGTGCCAGCAGCTCAGAACTCGGCGGGAGGGCAAGTGGGCAGTTCTTC
TRBV6-1,TRBJ1-4,TRBD1,many,CASSPDRGTEKLFF,TGTGCCAGCAGTCCAGACAGGGGGACGGAAAAACTGTTTTTT
TRBV10-3,TRBJ2-1,TRBD2,few,CAISDGTTYNEQFF,TGTGCCATCAGTGATGGGACTACCTACAATGAGCAGTTCTTC
TRBV20-1,TRBJ2-7,TRBD2,many,CSAQTSGISEQYF,TGCAGTGCCCAGACTAGCGGGATTTCCGAGCAGTACTTC
TRBV12-3/TRBV12-4,TRBJ2-1,TRBD2,many,CASSLAAGGPRNEQFF,TGTGCCAGCAGTTTAGCGGCGGGAGGGCCGCGGAATGAGCAGTTCTTC
TRBV7-2,TRBJ2-3,.,many,CASSSYTTRTDTQYF,TGTGCCAGCAGCTCTTACACCACCCGCACAGATACGCAGTATTTT
TRBV4-1,TRBJ1-2,.,medium-sized,CASSQGGGGYGYTF,TGCGCCAGCAGCCAAGGTGGAGGAGGCTATGGCTACACCTTC
TRBV20-1,TRBJ1-5,.,many,CSASLFSRDQPQHF,TGCAGTGCTAGTCTTTTTTCGAGGGATCAGCCCCAGCATTTT
TRBV7-2,TRBJ2-7,.,many,CASSLEAGTPLEQYF,TGTGCCAGCAGCTTAGAGGCGGGTACTCCTCTCGAGCAGTACTTC
TRBV24-1,TRBJ2-1,TRBD1,medium-sized,CATTRTGGGEQFF,TGTGCCACCACCCGGACAGGGGGGGGTGAGCAGTTCTTC
TRBV19,TRBJ2-1,TRBD1,many,CASSIGGQGASYNEQFF,TGTGCCAGTAGTATAGGTGGACAGGGGGCCTCGTACAATGAGCAGTTCTTC
TRBV5-6,TRBJ2-5,TRBD1,.,CASSVPGQGEETQYF,TGTGCCAGCAGCGTCCCGGGACAGGGGGAAGAGACCCAGTACTTC
TRBV11-2,TRBJ1-4,.,once,CASSLAGEGEKLFF,TGTGCCAGCAGCTTAGCAGGCGAGGGAGAAAAACTGTTTTTT
TRBV3-1,TRBJ2-7,TRBD1,.,CASSQRGQGSGEQYF,TGTGCCAGCAGCCAACGGGGACAGGGGTCAGGCGAGCAGTACTTC
TRBV27,TRBJ1-6,.,many,CASSFGNSPLHF,TGTGCCAGCAGTTTTGGGAATTCACCCCTCCACTTT
TRBV12-3/TRBV12-4,TRBJ2-7,TRBD1,many,CASRRTGINEQYF,TGTGCCAGCCGCAGGACAGGGATCAACGAGCAGTACTTC
TRBV7-9,TRBJ2-2,TRBD2,many,CASSAGGVGTGELFF,TGTGCCAGCAGCGCGGGGGGAGTCGGCACCGGGGAGCTGTTTTTT
TRBV29-1,TRBJ2-1,TRBD2,.,CSVTDRLSSGSGNEQFF,TGCAGCGTCACCGACAGGTTATCTAGCGGGAGTGGCAATGAGCAGTTCTTC
TRBV19,TRBJ1-4,TRBD1,many,CASSSQGAQGNEKLFF,TGTGCCAGTAGTTCTCAGGGGGCGCAGGGAAATGAAAAACTGTTTTTT
TRBV14,TRBJ2-1,TRBD2,many,CASSLTSGRAFSYNEQFF,TGTGCCAGCAGCCTGACTAGCGGGAGGGCCTTCTCCTACAATGAGCAGTTCTTC
TRBV5-1,TRBJ2-2,.,many,CASSSDGATGELFF,TGCGCCAGCAGCTCTGACGGAGCCACCGGGGAGCTGTTTTTT
TRBV6-2/TRBV6-3,TRBJ2-1,.,.,CASSYDSYNEQFF,TGTGCCAGCAGTTACGACTCCTACAATGAGCAGTTCTTC
TRBV20-1,TRBJ2-5,.,medium-sized,CSARDVIAVQETQYF,TGCAGTGCTAGAGACGTTATAGCGGTACAAGAGACCCAGTACTTC
TRBV3-1,TRBJ2-7,.,many,CASSRGSQSSYEQYF,TGTGCCAGCAGCCGCGGGTCCCAAAGCTCCTACGAGCAGTACTTC
TRBV12-3/TRBV12-4,TRBJ2-7,TRBD2,many,CASRYIGGRSYEQYF,TGTGCCAGCAGGTACATCGGGGGGAGAAGCTACGAGCAGTACTTC
TRBV6-6,TRBJ1-5,.,.,CASSYGGEINQPQHF,TGTGCCAGCAGTTACGGGGGGGAGATCAATCAGCCCCAGCATTTT
TRBV19,TRBJ2-5,TRBD2,many,CASSIGTSEGETQYF,TGTGCCAGTAGTATAGGTACTAGCGAAGGGGAGACCCAGTACTTC